This passage covers 4 T cell receptor beta chains from one sample sequenced in a study of cytomegalovirus exposure and HLA in healthy donors. The PCR employed 60 Vbeta primers together with 13 Jbeta primers. Generated by immunoSEQ multiplex PCR, the TCRdb table keeps only in-frame clones and is missing some. Of 100,000 to 150,000 clones listed, about 78% are singletons. The specimen sequenced was PBMCs. The receptors shown here come from a female donor in good health and CMV-seronegative.

The V gene is TRBV30, the J gene TRBJ2-2; 10 nucleotides line up with TRBD2. The V and J ends lost 2 bases and 6 bases, in that order; junction bases with no gene match: 3. The CDR3 extends over 14 amino acids. Germline V lookup: CDR1 GTSNPN, CDR2 SVGIG (reference sequence). In DNA, the CDR3 is TGTGCCTGGAGTCAGCTAGCGGGGGCCGGGGAGCTGTTTTTT. This encodes CAWSQLAGAGELFF.

V is TRBV27 and J is TRBJ1-2; 9 bases are a match to TRBD1. The CDR3 consists of 14 residues. Germline CDR1 is MNHEY and CDR2 is SMNVEV (reference sequence). The ends lost 6 bases at V and 4 bases at J; junction bases unmatched: 6. The CDR3 sequence is CASRRQGVPYGYTF. Written as DNA, the CDR3 is TGTGCCAGCAGACGACAGGGGGTACCCTATGGCTACACCTTC.

DNA for the CDR3: TGTGCCAGCTCACCAGTAACTAGCCCTGAGCAGTTCTTC. This sequence encodes CASSPVTSPEQFF. This sequence joins TRBV18 and TRBJ2-1, with D possibly being TRBD2 (6 bases). CDR3 size: 13 residues. Between the trimmed V and J ends, which lost 2 bases and 9 bases, there was a span of 11 bases. The germline V gene has CDR1 KGHSH and CDR2 LQKENI.

This clone was detected once. V usage is TRBV27 and J usage is TRBJ2-5, with 7 bases lining up with TRBD1. V dropped 4 bases and J dropped 2; count of bases not matched to a gene: 4. The CDR3 has 14 residues. CDR1 and CDR2 (germline): MNHEY, SMNVEV (reference sequence). The CDR3 nucleotides are TGTGCCAGCAGTTCTGGGACAGCGCAAGAGACCCAGTACTTC. This sequence encodes CASSSGTAQETQYF.